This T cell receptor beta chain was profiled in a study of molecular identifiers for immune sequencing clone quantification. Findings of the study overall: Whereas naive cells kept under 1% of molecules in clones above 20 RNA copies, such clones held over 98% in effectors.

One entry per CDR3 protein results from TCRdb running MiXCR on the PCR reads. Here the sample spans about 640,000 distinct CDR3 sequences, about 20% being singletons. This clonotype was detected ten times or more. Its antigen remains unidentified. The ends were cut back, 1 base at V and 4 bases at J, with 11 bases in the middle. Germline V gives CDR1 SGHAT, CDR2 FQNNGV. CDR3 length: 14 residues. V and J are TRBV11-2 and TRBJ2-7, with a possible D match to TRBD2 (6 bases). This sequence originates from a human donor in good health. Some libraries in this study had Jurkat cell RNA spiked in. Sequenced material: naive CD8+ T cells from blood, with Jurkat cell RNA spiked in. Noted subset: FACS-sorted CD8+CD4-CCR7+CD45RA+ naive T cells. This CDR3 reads CASSLADYPYEQYF. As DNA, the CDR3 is TGTGCCAGCAGCTTAGCGGACTACCCGTACGAGCAGTACTTC.